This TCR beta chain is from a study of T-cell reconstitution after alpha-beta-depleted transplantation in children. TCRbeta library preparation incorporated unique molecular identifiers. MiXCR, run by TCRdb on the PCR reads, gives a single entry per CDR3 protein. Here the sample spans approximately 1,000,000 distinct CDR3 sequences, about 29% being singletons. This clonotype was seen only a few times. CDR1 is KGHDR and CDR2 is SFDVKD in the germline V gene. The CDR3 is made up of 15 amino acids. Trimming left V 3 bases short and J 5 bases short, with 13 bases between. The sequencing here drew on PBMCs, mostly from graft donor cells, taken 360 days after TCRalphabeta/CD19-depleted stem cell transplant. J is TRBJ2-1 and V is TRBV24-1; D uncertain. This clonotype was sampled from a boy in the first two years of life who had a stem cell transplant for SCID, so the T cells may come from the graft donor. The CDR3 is CATSDGLDVHNEQFF. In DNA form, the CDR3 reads TGTGCCACCAGTGATGGGTTAGATGTCCACAATGAGCAGTTCTTC.